A single sample is the source of the 20 T cell receptor beta chains below, sequenced in a study of T-cell memory formation after mild COVID-19. In TCRdb, the 5' RACE reads were re-called with MiXCR into one record per CDR3 protein. Here the sample spans fewer than 250,000 distinct CDR3 sequences, approximately 16% being singletons. Sample: PBMCs or a T cell subset sorted from them (not recorded which). The receptors were sampled from an adult woman who had mild COVID-19 (a few samples of this study predate the infection). Cell type and time point are not known.

This clonotype showed up just a few times. The chain couples TRBV7-9 to TRBJ2-7; 8 bases are shared with TRBD1. J lost 2 bases, V lost 1 base, and 4 bases had no gene match. The length of the CDR3 is 15 residues. Germline V gene data show CDR1 as SEHNR and CDR2 as FQNEAQ (reference sequence). The CDR3, as DNA: TGTGCCAGCAGCTTAGGGACAGGGTCGGCCTACGAGCAGTACTTC. It codes for CASSLGTGSAYEQYF.

The chain joins TRBV19 to TRBJ1-2; 9 nucleotides agree with TRBD1. This CDR3 has 14 residues. V lost 7 bases, J lost 10 bases, and 13 bases stayed unmatched. Per germline, CDR1 LNHDA and CDR2 SQIVND (reference sequence). The CDR3 protein is CASTKDRDRESYTF. In nucleotides, the CDR3 is TGTGCCAGTACGAAGGACCGGGACAGGGAGTCCTACACCTTC.

This clonotype was observed at least ten times. The gene calls are TRBV6-5 and TRBJ1-1; D uncertain. The CDR3 is made up of 12 amino acids. Germline CDR1 is MNHEY and CDR2 is SVGAGI. Trimming cost V 8 bases and J 2 bases, with 9 bases left between them. This chain's CDR3 is CASQTTNTEAFF. CDR3 nucleotide sequence: TGTGCCAGCCAGACTACCAACACTGAAGCTTTCTTT.

The chain combines TRBV6-1 with TRBJ2-2; D is perhaps TRBD2 (6 bases). The CDR3 has 15 amino acids. V was clipped by 5 bases and J by 5 bases, with 15 bases between them. Germline assignment: CDR1 MNHNS and CDR2 SASEGT. Written as DNA, the CDR3 is TGTGCCAGCAGTTTTGCGGGGCTCGGGACCGGGGAGCTGTTTTTT. Its protein product is CASSFAGLGTGELFF.

This clonotype occurred a few times. The V gene is TRBV2, the J gene TRBJ2-1; the D gene is possibly TRBD2 (6 bases). V dropped 5 bases and J dropped 7 bases, with 18 bases sitting between them. The germline V gene encodes CDR1 SNHLY and CDR2 FYNNEI. This CDR3 is built from 15 residues. CDR3 nucleotide sequence: TGTGCCAGCAGTAAGGTTGCTACCGGGGGTAATGAGCAGTTCTTC. Translation gives CASSKVATGGNEQFF.

The chain carries TRBV3-1 and TRBJ2-1, with D hard to call. Trimming removed 0 bases at V and 12 bases at J, with 12 bases between. CDR1 LGHDT and CDR2 YNNKEL come from the germline V gene (reference sequence). CDR3 size: 13 residues. The CDR3 region is CASSQDIRYAQFF. As DNA, the CDR3 is TGTGCCAGCAGCCAAGATATAAGGTACGCGCAGTTCTTC.

This rearrangement joins TRBV20-1 to TRBJ1-2; D might be TRBD1 (5 bases). The CDR3 runs to 14 residues. V was trimmed by 0 bases and J by 5 bases, leaving 13 bases between them. In germline, CDR1 is DFQATT, CDR2 SNEGSKA (reference sequence). As DNA, the CDR3 is TGCAGTGCTAGAGATCCGAGACAGACTTATGGCTACACCTTC. It translates to CSARDPRQTYGYTF.

V and J are TRBV10-3 and TRBJ2-5; the D gene could be TRBD1 or TRBD2 (6 bases each). This CDR3 is 17 amino acids long. The V gene lost 3 bases and the J gene lost 0 bases, with 17 bases spanning the gap. CDR1 is ENHRY, CDR2 SYGVKD, per germline. CDR3 protein: CAISDGGGGLYQETQYF. Here the CDR3 DNA reads TGTGCCATCAGTGATGGTGGAGGGGGGCTGTACCAAGAGACCCAGTACTTC.

The chain couples TRBV30 to TRBJ2-3, with D possibly being TRBD2 (6 bases). CDR3 size: 16 residues. From germline, CDR1 is GTSNPN and CDR2 SVGIG (reference sequence). The V and J ends lost 1 base and 0 bases respectively, with 14 bases between them. In nucleotides, the CDR3 is TGTGCCTGGAGTGACCGGGACTTTTGGAGCACAGATACGCAGTATTTT. It yields the protein CAWSDRDFWSTDTQYF.

This clonotype has at least ten counts. V is TRBV3-1 and J is TRBJ2-7, with 8 nucleotides matching TRBD1. The CDR3 runs to 15 residues. Germline CDR1 LGHDT, CDR2 YNNKEL (reference sequence). The trim removed 5 bases at V and 5 bases at J, leaving 11 bases unmatched. CDR3 region: CASSSRDRGFHEQYF. The CDR3 DNA sequence: TGTGCCAGCAGCTCCCGCGACAGGGGTTTCCACGAGCAGTACTTC.

This clonotype has more than one count but fewer than ten. The chain uses TRBV7-9 and TRBJ1-1, with 7 bases identical to TRBD1. The CDR3 totals 18 residues. Germline V gene lookup returns CDR1 SEHNR and CDR2 FQNEAQ (reference sequence). The junction had 15 bases not matched to a gene; V was cut back by 2 bases and J by 3 bases. CDR3 loop: CASSLSSTRAGGDTEAFF. CDR3 in DNA: TGTGCCAGCAGCTTATCTTCTACTCGGGCAGGGGGTGACACTGAAGCTTTCTTT. Based on the CDR3 plus reference TRBV7-9 and TRBJ1-1, the full variable domain is DTGVSQNPRHKITKRGQNVTFRCDPISEHNRLYWYRQTLGQGPEFLTYFQNEAQLEKSRLLSDRFSAERPKGSFSTLEIQRTEQGDSAMYLCASSLSSTRAGGDTEAFFGQGTRLTVV.

V gene TRBV6-1 combines with J gene TRBJ1-5; D is unresolved. The CDR3 loop spans 17 amino acids. V shed 7 bases and J shed 0 bases, with 19 bases lying between them. CDR1 is MNHNS, CDR2 SASEGT, per germline. The CDR3 nucleotides are TGTGCCAGCACTTGGAGCAGGCCGGGAAATAGCAATCAGCCCCAGCATTTT. Translating gives CASTWSRPGNSNQPQHF.

This chain joins TRBV20-1 and TRBJ1-6; 7 bases line up with TRBD1. The CDR3 spans 15 residues. J gave up 7 bases and V 6 bases, and 12 bases lay outside the gene matches. CDR1 is DFQATT and CDR2 is SNEGSKA in the germline V gene (reference sequence). The CDR3 coding sequence is TGCAGTGCCTCTAATCGGGACAGTAGAAATTCACCCCTCCACTTT. The encoded protein is CSASNRDSRNSPLHF.

The V call is TRBV6-6, the J call TRBJ2-3; TRBD1 matches at 9 bases. V dropped 6 bases and J dropped 1; count of bases not matched to a gene: 5. In germline, CDR1 is MNHNY, CDR2 SVGAGI (reference sequence). The CDR3 has 15 amino acids. CDR3 residues: CASSLQGAGTDTQYF. CDR3 sequence (DNA): TGTGCCAGCAGCCTACAGGGGGCGGGCACAGATACGCAGTATTTT.

This chain links TRBV27 with TRBJ2-3; D might be TRBD1 (6 bases). This CDR3 contains 15 residues. Germline V gene lookup returns CDR1 MNHEY and CDR2 SMNVEV (reference sequence). V lost 5 bases and J 2 bases, leaving 14 bases between the germline ends. In DNA form, the CDR3 reads TGTGCCAGCAGTCGCTGGACAGAACCCACAGATACGCAGTATTTT. It codes for CASSRWTEPTDTQYF.

The chain uses TRBV5-5 and TRBJ2-5; tentative D call: TRBD1 (5 bases). The germline V gene has CDR1 SGHKS and CDR2 YYEKEE (reference sequence). This CDR3 is 14 amino acids long. V gave up 4 bases and J gave up 1 base, with 11 bases separating them. CDR3 loop: CASSPQGLQETQYF. The CDR3 DNA reads as TGTGCCAGCAGCCCTCAGGGCCTCCAAGAGACCCAGTACTTC.

This clonotype was picked up many times. This chain links TRBV5-1 with TRBJ1-3; the D is unclear. Trimming left V 4 bases short and J 0 bases short, with 2 bases between. The germline V gene has CDR1 SGHRS and CDR2 YFSETQ. This CDR3 has 12 amino acids. In nucleotides, the CDR3 is TGCGCCAGCAGCGCCTCTGGAAACACCATATATTTT. This codes for CASSASGNTIYF.

This clonotype was seen a few times. The chain carries TRBV12-3 or TRBV12-4 and TRBJ1-1; unclear D gene. The CDR3 covers 14 residues. V gave up 4 bases and J gave up 1 base, with 10 bases separating them. In DNA form, the CDR3 reads TGTGCCAGCAGTTCCGCTGGACGGAACACTGAAGCTTTCTTT. Amino acids: CASSSAGRNTEAFF.

This clonotype was counted a few times. The J gene is TRBJ1-5, the V gene TRBV6-2 or TRBV6-3; D unclear. The length of the CDR3 is 13 residues. Germline V gene lookup returns CDR1 MNHEY and CDR2 SVGEGT. Deletions cut 5 bases from V and 6 bases from J, with 11 bases between. Here the CDR3 DNA reads TGTGCCAGCAGTCCACGTGGTGCTCAGCCCCAGCATTTT. Translation gives CASSPRGAQPQHF.

CDR3 sequence (DNA): TGCGCCAGCAGCGCGACAGGGGGCGGCCAGCCCCAGCATTTT. It translates to CASSATGGGQPQHF. The J gene is TRBJ1-5, the V gene TRBV5-1; TRBD1 agrees at 10 bases. V lost 4 bases and J lost 7; bases outside the gene matches: 5. From germline, CDR1 is SGHRS and CDR2 YFSETQ. CDR3 length: 14 amino acids.